One TCR beta chain is described in this entry. V lost 8 bases and J lost 2; bases outside the gene matches: 11. The germline gives CDR1 LNHNV, CDR2 YYDKDF (reference sequence). The CDR3 runs to 16 residues. This sample is part of a study of shared T cell receptors in the human thymus. Repertoires were generated with immunoSEQ multiplex PCR, while TCRdb's copy carries only in-frame clones and drops some. Among hundreds of thousands of clones listed, roughly 90% were seen once. These data were likewise used in another study, on human thymus T cells.

The sequence was collected from a boy younger than two with a congenital heart defect. The chain combines TRBV15 with TRBJ1-5, with 8 bases that match TRBD1. Sequenced material: thymocytes. The CDR3 DNA reads as TGTGCCACCGCGGCAGGGGGCGCGGTTGGCAATCAGCCCCAGCATTTT. Translated: CATAAGGAVGNQPQHF. Using reference TRBV15 and TRBJ1-5 for the parts outside the CDR3, the full variable domain is DAMVIQNPRYQVTQFGKPVTLSCSQTLNHNVMYWYQQKSSQAPKLLFHYYDKDFNNEADTPDNFQSRRPNTSFCFLDIRSPGLGDTAMYLCATAAGGAVGNQPQHFGDGTRLSIL.